The rows below give T cell receptor beta chains drawn from one sample of a study of CD8+CD57+ T cells in acquired aplastic anemia. TCRdb processed the reads anew with MiXCR; each CDR3 protein has one entry. In the table there are fewer than 85,000 distinct CDR3 sequences, around 70% of which are singletons. The sequenced material came from sorted CD4+, CD8+, or CD8+CD57+ T cells (not recorded which) from PBMCs. The receptors shown here come from a human donor with aplastic anemia. The CDR3 runs from the conserved cysteine through the conserved F or W. A D gene is named only where the DNA matches it firmly.

j_call	d_call	v_call	cdr3_aa
TRBJ1-1	TRBD1	TRBV10-3	CAISESDRVATEAFF
TRBJ2-3	TRBD2	TRBV27	CASSLRAGGRTQYF
TRBJ2-2	TRBD1	TRBV9	CASSETTGVGELFF
TRBJ2-5	TRBD2	TRBV7-8	CASSINGGIQETQYF
TRBJ1-5	NA	TRBV7-2	CASSQRGRGNQPQHF
TRBJ2-7	NA	TRBV30	CAWAKTYEQYF
TRBJ1-5	TRBD1	TRBV11-1	CASSSTTGDGNQPQHF
TRBJ2-3	NA	TRBV7-6	CASSLNSVGGTDTQYF
TRBJ2-7	NA	TRBV28	CASRRYEQYF
TRBJ2-7	NA	TRBV20-1	CSAAGTGNSYEQYF
TRBJ1-6	NA	TRBV2	CASSALPNSPLHF
TRBJ2-7	TRBD2	TRBV29-1	CTSGLAGFYEQYF
TRBJ1-1	NA	TRBV7-9	CASTALNTEAFF
TRBJ2-3	NA	TRBV27	CASSLRAEGRTQYF
TRBJ2-1	TRBD2	TRBV11-1	CASSSTSGGSNEQFF
TRBJ2-7	TRBD1	TRBV2	CASSETGQGPYEQYF
TRBJ1-6	NA	TRBV7-2	CASSLDSLLHF
TRBJ2-7	NA	TRBV20-1	CSARIRYEQYF
TRBJ2-2	NA	TRBV19	CASSRDANTGELFF
TRBJ1-2	TRBD1	TRBV10-2	CASSESQGARGYTF
TRBJ1-5	TRBD1	TRBV20-1	CSARDRGTVNQPQHF
NA	NA	TRBV20-1	CSAGEGDFNEQYF
TRBJ1-2	NA	TRBV10-3	CAISELSGQSSGYTF
TRBJ1-2	NA	TRBV20-1	CSAQTANYGYTF
TRBJ2-1	TRBD1	TRBV6-5	CASSPRDRGAWNEQFF
TRBJ2-5	NA	TRBV29-1	CSVEQRQETQYF
TRBJ1-1	NA	TRBV10-3	CAISEAGADTEAFF
TRBJ2-6	NA	TRBV24-1	CATSDFGGVLTF
TRBJ2-1	TRBD2	TRBV11-1	CASSARLAGGDEQFF
TRBJ2-7	NA	TRBV6-5	CASSYSMGDYEQYF
TRBJ2-3	TRBD2	TRBV10-2	CASSDLAGSADTQYF
TRBJ1-6	NA	TRBV20-1	CSARETFGTRADSPLHF
TRBJ1-2	NA	TRBV19	CASSIPTVYGYTF
TRBJ2-3	TRBD2	TRBV5-1	CASSQTSGVTDTQYF
TRBJ2-5	NA	TRBV2	CASWGRETGTQYF
NA	NA	TRBV25-1	CASSEPSDTQHF
TRBJ1-3	NA	TRBV11-1	CASSTREGPISGNTIYF
TRBJ2-7	NA	TRBV7-9	CASSLAVSENYEQYF
TRBJ2-3	TRBD2	TRBV24-1	CATSERGGTDTQYF
TRBJ1-1	NA	TRBV7-9	CASSSTILNTEAFF
TRBJ2-7	TRBD2	TRBV7-2	CASSTGLAREQYF